This TCR beta chain was observed in a study of cytomegalovirus exposure and HLA in healthy donors. Study-wide points: A later analysis found TCR association rates differed by HLA locus, highest for DRB1 and lowest for HLA-C. The authors assumed roughly uniform sequencing depth across donors for presence/absence analyses. Prior analysis indicated that the majority of TCR beta V segments exhibited productivity approximately 87% or approximately 30% of the time. Follow-up analysis seemed to connect common viral pathogens with several of the most significant clusters identified.

V lost 2 bases and J 6 bases, leaving 7 bases between the germline ends. The CDR3 length is 12 residues. From germline, CDR1 is SGHAT and CDR2 FQNNGV. Both 60 Vbeta primers and 13 Jbeta primers went into the PCR. Produced via immunoSEQ multiplex PCR; TCRdb's table is partial and in-frame only. Of approximately 140,000 clones in the sample, about three fifths are singletons; the top ten hold about 7.1%. As for this clone: What it binds is unknown.

The sample taken for sequencing was PBMCs. This TCR came from an older woman in good health and CMV-seropositive. This sequence joins TRBV11-2 and TRBJ1-1; a possible D gene is TRBD1 (6 bases). The CDR3 sequence is CASSLTGSEAFF. The CDR3 DNA is TGTGCCAGCAGCTTAACAGGGTCTGAAGCTTTCTTT.